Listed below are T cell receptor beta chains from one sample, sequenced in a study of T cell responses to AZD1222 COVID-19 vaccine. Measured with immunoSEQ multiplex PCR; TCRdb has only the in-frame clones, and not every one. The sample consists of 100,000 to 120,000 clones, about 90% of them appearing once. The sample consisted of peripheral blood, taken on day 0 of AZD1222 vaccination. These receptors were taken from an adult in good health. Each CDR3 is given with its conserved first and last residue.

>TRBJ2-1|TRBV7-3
CASSLTGLAGGQNNEQFF
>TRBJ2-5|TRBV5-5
CASSLGARQETQYF
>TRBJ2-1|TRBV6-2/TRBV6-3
CASSRVGGRYNEQFF
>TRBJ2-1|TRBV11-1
CASSPSGWSGNEQFF
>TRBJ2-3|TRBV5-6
CASSDRGAGDTQYF
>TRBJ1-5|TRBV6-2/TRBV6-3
CASSYLMGEGGRGHNQPQHF
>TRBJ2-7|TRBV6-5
CASSPRRGDYEQYF
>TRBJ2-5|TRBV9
CASSVGTGAPETQYF
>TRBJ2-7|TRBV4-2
CASSQNPRAGEQYF
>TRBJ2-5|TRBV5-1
CASSARELETQYF
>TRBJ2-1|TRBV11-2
CASSLRRTEQFF
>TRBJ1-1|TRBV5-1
CASSFGADNTEAFF
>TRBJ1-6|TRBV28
CASSPSLLSDRLRSPLHF
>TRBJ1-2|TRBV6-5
CASRETGTYYGYTF
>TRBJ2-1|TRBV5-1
CASSWPGLAGGGYNEQFF
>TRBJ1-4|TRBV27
CASRPYPGTGATNEKLFF
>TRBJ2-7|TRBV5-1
CASSSNGLAGGRVDEQYF
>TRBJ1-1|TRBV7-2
CASRWTDSLGAFF
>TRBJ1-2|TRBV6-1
CASSEGLQGSVGYGYTF
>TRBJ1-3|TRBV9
CASSVYSRATGNTIYF
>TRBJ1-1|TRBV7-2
CASSLVTGEAFF
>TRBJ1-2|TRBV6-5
CASRTPGLGDYGYTF
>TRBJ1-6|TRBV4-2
CASQLGDSPLHF
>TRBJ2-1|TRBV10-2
CATIISGRNNEQFF
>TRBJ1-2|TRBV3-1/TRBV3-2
CASSQDLTVGHGYTF
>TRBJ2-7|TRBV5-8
CASSFPGTRYEQYF
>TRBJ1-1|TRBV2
CASTLGQGVGEAFF
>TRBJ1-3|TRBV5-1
CASSLDTGFGNTIYF
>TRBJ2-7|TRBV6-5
CASRGHTSYEQYF
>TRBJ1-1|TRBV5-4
CASSPPTGFTEAFF
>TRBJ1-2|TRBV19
CASRNDRKIYGYTF
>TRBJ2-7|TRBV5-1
CASSLGGGTGVDEQYF
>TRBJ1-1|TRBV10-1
CASSGTADTEAFF
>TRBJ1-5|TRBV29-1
CSVGGQGHQPQHF
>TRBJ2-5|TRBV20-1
CSASREGGVGETQYF
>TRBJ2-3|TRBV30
CAWSKGGGTDTQYF
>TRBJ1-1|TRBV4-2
CASSQGDGMNTEAFF
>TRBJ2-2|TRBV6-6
CASQTPLTGPTGELFF
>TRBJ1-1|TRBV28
CASSLIAVINTEAFF
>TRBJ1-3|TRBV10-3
CAISEGLGTGGNTIYF
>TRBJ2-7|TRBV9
CASGSGSHEQYF
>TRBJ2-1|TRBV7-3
CASSLNGQIYNEQFF
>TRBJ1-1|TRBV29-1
CSGGFDTEAFF
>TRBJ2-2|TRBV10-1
CASGKELNTGELFF
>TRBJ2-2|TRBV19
CASSTDRVKNTGELFF
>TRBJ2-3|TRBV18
CASSPRAGGKDTQYF
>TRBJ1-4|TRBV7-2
CASSQGTPEKLFF
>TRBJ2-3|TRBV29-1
CSIQTVTDTQYF
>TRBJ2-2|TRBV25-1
CASRSDRGDTGELFF
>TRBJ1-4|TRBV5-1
CASSLGPATNEKLFF
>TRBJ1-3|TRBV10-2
CASSEQGLENTIYF
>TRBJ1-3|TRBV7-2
CASSSLRGSDRGSGNTIYF